The 14 T cell receptor beta chains presented below share a single source sample, sequenced in a study of cytomegalovirus exposure and HLA in healthy donors. The PCR made use of 60 Vbeta and 13 Jbeta primers. Sequencing was performed with immunoSEQ multiplex PCR; in TCRdb, only in-frame clones are kept and a portion is missing. The data contain 89,000 or so clones, about 81% of them seen just once; the ten biggest clones take up about 10%. Material for sequencing was PBMCs. All receptors derive from a man aged 18-30 years in good health and CMV-seropositive.

The CDR3 loop reads CAWKDRGDQPQHF. The DNA of the CDR3 is TGTGCCTGGAAAGACAGGGGGGATCAGCCCCAGCATTTT. V is TRBV30 and J is TRBJ1-5, with 9 positions matching TRBD1. This CDR3 contains 13 residues. Trimming at V came to 4 bases and at J to 5 bases, leaving 3 bases not matched to a gene. CDR1 and CDR2 (germline): GTSNPN, SVGIG (reference sequence).

The chain couples TRBV5-1 to TRBJ2-1, with 8 bases fitting TRBD1. The CDR3 has 15 amino acids. Trimming removed 4 bases from V and 3 bases from J; junction bases left unmatched: 6. In germline, CDR1 is SGHRS, CDR2 YFSETQ. Here the CDR3 DNA reads TGCGCCAGCAGCGGGTCAGGGGGCGGCTACAATGAGCAGTTCTTC. It is translated as CASSGSGGGYNEQFF.

This clone came up a few times. The CDR3 loop reads CASTTSTGADQPQHF. CDR3 DNA sequence: TGTGCCAGTACCACATCCACTGGGGCAGATCAGCCCCAGCATTTT. The chain carries TRBV19 and TRBJ1-5; a weak D match, TRBD1 (5 bases). The V gene lost 7 bases and the J gene lost 5 bases, with 18 bases spanning the gap. Germline V CDR1 and CDR2: LNHDA, SQIVND (reference sequence). This CDR3 spans 15 amino acids.

CDR3 in amino acids: CASSPDRGRNSPLHF. In DNA, the CDR3 is TGTGCCAGCAGCCCCGACAGGGGGCGCAACTCACCCCTCCACTTT. The chain combines TRBV7-9 with TRBJ1-6, with 10 bases matching TRBD1. The CDR3 is 15 residues long. Germline assignment: CDR1 SEHNR and CDR2 FQNEAQ (reference sequence). V lost 5 bases, J lost 10 bases, and 8 bases stayed unmatched.

V gene TRBV7-9 combines with J gene TRBJ1-4, with TRBD1 matching 12 bases. Per germline, CDR1 SEHNR and CDR2 FQNEAQ (reference sequence). This CDR3 has 17 amino acids. V lost 3 bases to trimming and J lost 2 bases; unmatched junction nucleotides: 4. The CDR3 DNA sequence: TGTGCCAGCAGCTTGGGGACAGGGGGCGCGACTAATGAAAAACTGTTTTTT. It translates to CASSLGTGGATNEKLFF.

The chain couples TRBV6-1 to TRBJ1-6; no firm D call. The V end lost 3 bases, the J end lost 7 bases, and 10 bases lay between the germline ends. The CDR3 sequence is 14 residues long. Germline assignment: CDR1 MNHNS and CDR2 SASEGT. The CDR3 DNA sequence: TGTGCCAGCAGTGACTTCCAGCGAAATTCACCCCTCCACTTT. Amino acid sequence: CASSDFQRNSPLHF.

In DNA form, the CDR3 reads TGTGCCAGCAGCTCCATACAGGGACAGAGTGACACTGAAGCTTTCTTT. Protein: CASSSIQGQSDTEAFF. The rearrangement links TRBV7-9 to TRBJ1-1, with TRBD1 identical over 7 bases. In germline, CDR1 is SEHNR, CDR2 FQNEAQ (reference sequence). The V gene end was trimmed by 4 bases and the J gene end by 3 bases; junction bases not matched to a gene: 11. CDR3 size: 16 residues. The full variable domain, completed using reference TRBV7-9 and TRBJ1-1, is DTGVSQNPRHKITKRGQNVTFRCDPISEHNRLYWYRQTLGQGPEFLTYFQNEAQLEKSRLLSDRFSAERPKGSFSTLEIQRTEQGDSAMYLCASSSIQGQSDTEAFFGQGTRLTVV.

The chain joins TRBV20-1 to TRBJ2-5; 9 nucleotides agree with TRBD2. The CDR3 runs to 11 residues. Germline V gives CDR1 DFQATT, CDR2 SNEGSKA (reference sequence). The DNA for the CDR3 is TGCGCGGGGGGGAAACAAGAGACCCAGTACTTC. Translation gives CAGGKQETQYF.

The gene calls are TRBV5-1 and TRBJ2-5, with D possibly TRBD1 on 6 matching bases. The CDR3 consists of 15 residues. In germline, CDR1 is SGHRS, CDR2 YFSETQ. Trimming took off 0 bases at V and 3 bases at J, with 12 bases between the two ends. As DNA, the CDR3 is TGCGCCAGCAGCTTGGGAGCTAGGACAGAAGAGACCCAGTACTTC. This encodes CASSLGARTEETQYF.

The V and J genes are TRBV5-1 and TRBJ1-1; D uncertain. Looked up from germline, CDR1 is SGHRS and CDR2 is YFSETQ. The CDR3 totals 13 residues. Trimming stripped 2 bases from V and 1 base from J, with 6 bases between. The CDR3 DNA reads as TGCGCCAGCAGCTTACGCAGGAACACTGAAGCTTTCTTT. This codes for CASSLRRNTEAFF.

Here the CDR3 DNA reads TGTGCCAGTAGTATCCTAGCGGACCCCGCCAATGAGCAGTTCTTC. Residues: CASSILADPANEQFF. The chain carries TRBV19 and TRBJ2-1, with TRBD2 matching over 7 bases. V shed 3 bases and J 6 bases; nucleotides not matched to a gene: 8. Germline CDR1 reads LNHDA; CDR2 reads SQIVND (reference sequence). CDR3 length: 15 amino acids.

CDR3 sequence: CASSPPDRDVEKLFF. The DNA for the CDR3 is TGTGCCAGCAGTCCCCCGGACAGGGATGTTGAAAAACTGTTTTTT. The chain combines TRBV28 with TRBJ1-4; 8 nucleotides match TRBD1. CDR1 is MDHEN, CDR2 SYDVKM, per germline. The CDR3 sequence is 15 residues long. With 5 bases clipped from V and 7 bases from J, the junction kept 9 bases outside the gene matches.

In this sample, this clone turned up once. The chain uses TRBV2 and TRBJ2-3; possible D gene TRBD2, 6 bases. The ends were cut back, 8 bases at V and 2 bases at J, with 14 bases in the middle. Germline CDR1 and CDR2: SNHLY and FYNNEI. The CDR3 consists of 14 residues. The CDR3 DNA sequence: TGTGCCAGCCTCCGGGACTCGACCACAGATACGCAGTATTTT. It specifies CASLRDSTTDTQYF.

The V call is TRBV18, the J call TRBJ1-1, with D tentatively TRBD1 (6 bases). This CDR3 contains 16 residues. Germline CDR1 and CDR2: KGHSH and LQKENI. Trimming shortened V by 3 bases and J by 3 bases, and 17 bases separated the two germline ends. The CDR3 sequence is CASSPRRQEDHTEAFF. Here the CDR3 DNA reads TGTGCCAGCTCACCCCGAAGACAGGAAGATCACACTGAAGCTTTCTTT.